This T cell receptor beta chain was profiled in a study of T cells in Graves' hyperthyroidism and ophthalmopathy. Study background: Specimen type is peripheral blood, collected at initial diagnosis prior to any treatment. Study-wide points: Classification by a 13 V-J model distinguished ophthalmopathy from stable hyperthyroidism. Most clonotypes expanded in thyroid above 0.001 were likewise present in blood.

Over 18 months, lack of ophthalmopathy progression marked Graves' hyperthyroidism as stable. The CDR3 contains 15 residues. Germline CDR1 reads MDHEN; CDR2 reads SYDVKM. V lost 6 bases and J lost 5, with 16 bases in between. Template material for amplifying TCR beta CDR3 regions consisted of RNA transcripts. A first-round RT-PCR of the TCR CDR3 used the HTBI primer set. TCRdb recomputed calls from the multiplex PCR reads with MiXCR, one row per CDR3 protein. The sample yields under 550,000 distinct CDR3 sequences, approximately 13% seen once. This clonotype was recorded a few times. Antigen specificity is unknown.

This clonotype was sampled from a woman aged 18-29 years with Graves' hyperthyroidism. V gene TRBV28 combines with J gene TRBJ2-2; weak D call: TRBD1 (5 bases). Sequencing input: blood. The CDR3 DNA sequence: TGTGCCAGCAGACCTCCCGCAGGGCGAACCGGGGAGCTGTTTTTT. It encodes CASRPPAGRTGELFF.